This T cell receptor (beta chain) was observed in a study of T cells in Graves' hyperthyroidism and ophthalmopathy. In this sample, this clonotype turned up many times. The CDR3 is 12 residues long. Germline lookup yields CDR1 GTSNPN and CDR2 SVGIG (reference sequence). V was cut by 3 bases and J by 7 bases, with 10 bases left in between. Uncontrolled infection, other autoimmune disease, pregnancy or lactation barred patients from enrollment. Amplified TCR beta CDR3 regions came from RNA transcripts. HTBI primers were used for first-round RT-PCR of the TCR CDR3. TCRdb analysed the multiplex PCR reads with MiXCR anew, one entry per CDR3 protein. The sample includes about 640,000 distinct CDR3 sequences, about 14% of them seen just once.

The clonotype originates from a woman aged 50 to 60 with Graves' ophthalmopathy. The chain joins TRBV30 to TRBJ1-5, with D possibly matching TRBD1 (6 bases). Sequences were obtained from blood. CDR3 in DNA: TGTGCCTGGAGACAGGGCCAGCAGCCCCAGCATTTT. Translated: CAWRQGQQPQHF.